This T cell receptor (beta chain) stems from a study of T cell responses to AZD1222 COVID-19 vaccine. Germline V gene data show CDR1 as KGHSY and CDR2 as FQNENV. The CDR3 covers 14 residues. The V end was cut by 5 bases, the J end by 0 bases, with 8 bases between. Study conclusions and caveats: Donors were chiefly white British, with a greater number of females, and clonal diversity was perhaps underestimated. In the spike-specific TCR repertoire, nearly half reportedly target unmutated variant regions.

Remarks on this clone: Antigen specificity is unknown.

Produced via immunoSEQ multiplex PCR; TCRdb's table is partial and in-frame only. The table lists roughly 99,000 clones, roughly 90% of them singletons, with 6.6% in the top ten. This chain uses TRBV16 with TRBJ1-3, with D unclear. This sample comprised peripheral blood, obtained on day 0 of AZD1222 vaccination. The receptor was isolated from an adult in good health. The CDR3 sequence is CASSDRSSGNTIYF. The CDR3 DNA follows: TGTGCCAGCAGCGATCGGAGCTCTGGAAACACCATATATTTT. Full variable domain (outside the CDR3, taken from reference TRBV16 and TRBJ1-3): GEEVAQTPKHLVRGEGQKAKLYCAPIKGHSYVFWYQQVLKNEFKFLISFQNENVFDETGMPKERFSAKCLPNSPCSLEIQATKLEDSAVYFCASSDRSSGNTIYFGEGSWLTVV.